This T cell receptor (beta chain) stems from a study of T-cell reconstitution after alpha-beta-depleted transplantation in children. The trim removed 2 bases at V and 2 bases at J, leaving 4 bases unmatched. This CDR3 is 15 amino acids long. Germline values: CDR1 MDHEN, CDR2 SYDVKM. Unique molecular identifiers were incorporated into the prepared TCRbeta library. MiXCR, run by TCRdb on the PCR reads, gives a single entry per CDR3 protein. The sample consists of 500,000 or so distinct CDR3 sequences, over 25% of them appearing once. The specimen was PBMCs from the stem cell graft donor, collected from the stem cell graft. The TCR was taken from a human donor who donated a stem cell graft to a child with aplastic anemia. The rearrangement uses TRBV28 and TRBJ2-7, with 9 bases identical to TRBD1. The CDR3: CASSLMGQGTYEQYV. DNA for the CDR3: TGTGCCAGCAGTTTAATGGGACAGGGTACCTACGAGCAGTACGTC.